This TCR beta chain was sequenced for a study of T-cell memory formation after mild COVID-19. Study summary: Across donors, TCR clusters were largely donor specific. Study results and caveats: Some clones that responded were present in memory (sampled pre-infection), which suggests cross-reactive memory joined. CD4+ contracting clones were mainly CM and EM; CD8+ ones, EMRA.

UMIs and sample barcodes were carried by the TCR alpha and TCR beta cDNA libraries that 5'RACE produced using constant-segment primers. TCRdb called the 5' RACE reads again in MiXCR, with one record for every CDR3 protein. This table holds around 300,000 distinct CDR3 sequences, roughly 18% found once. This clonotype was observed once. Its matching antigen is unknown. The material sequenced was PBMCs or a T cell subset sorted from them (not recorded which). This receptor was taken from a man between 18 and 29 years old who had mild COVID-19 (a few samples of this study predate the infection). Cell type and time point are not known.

CDR3 residues: CASSQDSGHVNSVLTF. In nucleotides, the CDR3 is TGTGCCAGCAGCCAAGATTCGGGACACGTAAACAGCGTCCTGACTTTC. The rearrangement uses TRBV3-1 and TRBJ2-6; D might be TRBD1 (6 bases). V was trimmed by 0 bases and J by 12 bases, leaving 18 bases between them. Germline assignment: CDR1 LGHDT and CDR2 YNNKEL (reference sequence). The CDR3 has 16 residues.